Below are 2 T cell receptor beta chains sequenced from a single sample in a study of shared clonotypes between healthy human individuals (dated by TCRdb to 2020 to 2022). CD8 naive samples were CD45RO-negative cells positively selected for CCR7, giving a CD45RA+CCR7+ population that excluded TemRA cells. The library was built by means of the immunoSEQ multiplex PCR assay. TCRdb mirrors the immuneACCESS table, restricted to in-frame sequences. Some clones are absent from its copies; in checked studies, under half trace to an unresolved V gene, and the reason for the others is unknown. The sample records approximately 2,200,000 clones, about 93% of which are singletons. The ten largest clones represent about 1.5% of the sample. The sequencing sample was made of naive CD8+ T cells from PBMCs. The cell subset or site label here, explained by the study, means: CD45RA+CCR7+. The receptors come from a man aged 18 to 30 in good health. Some clones in this sample may be carry-over from other donors' samples.

This clone was found once. The chain carries TRBV15 and TRBJ1-5; D gene uncertain. V gave up 1 base and J gave up 6 bases, with 13 bases separating them. Germline V gene lookup returns CDR1 LNHNV and CDR2 YYDKDF (reference sequence). CDR3 size: 15 residues. The CDR3 is CATSRVGKSAQPQHF. In DNA, the CDR3 is TGTGCCACCAGCAGAGTAGGGAAGTCGGCTCAGCCCCAGCATTTT.

On this clone itself: The sample has other DNA sequences that encode this CDR3 too. The gene calls are TRBV27 and TRBJ2-6; D not resolved. With 0 bases removed from V and 2 bases from J, the gap between germline ends came to 8 bases. Germline-derived CDR1 and CDR2 are MNHEY and SMNVEV (reference sequence). The CDR3 is 16 residues long. The CDR3 sequence is CASSLSPGTGANVLTF. The CDR3 DNA follows: TGTGCCAGCAGTTTATCGCCAGGAACTGGGGCCAACGTCCTGACTTTC.